The 26 T cell receptor beta chains given below trace back to one sample, sequenced in a study of blood T cell repertoires in COVID-19. Assay: immunoSEQ multiplex PCR; the TCRdb copy retains only in-frame clones and omits some. This sample has more than 150,000 clones; over 75% occur once, and the top ten carry nearly 2.5%. The specimen sequenced was peripheral blood. The receptors shown here come from a middle-aged man with active or convalescent COVID-19.

This clone came up many times. The chain recombines TRBV2 with TRBJ1-5; 8 bases are a match to TRBD1. Germline V gives CDR1 SNHLY, CDR2 FYNNEI. CDR3 length equals 15 residues. V was clipped by 6 bases and J by 5 bases; unmatched bases: 9. The CDR3 here is CASRGRDRRDQPQHF. CDR3 in DNA: TGTGCCAGCAGAGGCCGGGACAGGAGAGATCAGCCCCAGCATTTT.

The chain carries TRBV16 and TRBJ1-6; tentative D call: TRBD1 (6 bases). From germline, CDR1 is KGHSY and CDR2 FQNENV. Trimming took off 4 bases at V and 5 bases at J, with 15 bases between the two ends. The CDR3 extends over 16 amino acids. The DNA for the CDR3 is TGTGCCAGCAGCCTTCTCGTGGGGGCAAATAATTCACCCCTCCACTTT. This encodes CASSLLVGANNSPLHF.

This clone has only one observation. This sequence joins TRBV7-2 and TRBJ1-2, with 9 bases matching TRBD1. The CDR3 covers 14 residues. CDR1 and CDR2 (germline): SGHTA, FQGNSA. The trim removed 5 bases at V and 5 bases at J, leaving 6 bases unmatched. For the CDR3, the DNA is TGTGCCAGCAGCATTGGACAGGGGAGATATGGCTACACCTTC. It codes for CASSIGQGRYGYTF. Full variable domain (outside the CDR3, taken from reference TRBV7-2 and TRBJ1-2): GAGVSQSPSNKVTEKGKDVELRCDPISGHTALYWYRQSLGQGLEFLIYFQGNSAPDKSGLPSDRFSAERTGGSVSTLTIQRTQQEDSAVYLCASSIGQGRYGYTFGSGTRLTVV.

The chain recombines TRBV6-6 with TRBJ1-1; maybe TRBD1 (5 bases). The CDR3 totals 14 residues. Germline V CDR1 and CDR2: MNHNY, SVGAGI (reference sequence). The ends were cut back, 7 bases at V and 1 base at J, with 13 bases in the middle. Here the CDR3 DNA reads TGTGCCAGCATCCTGGGGGGGAAGAACACTGAAGCTTTCTTT. Translation: CASILGGKNTEAFF.

The table lists this clone with a few counts. The CDR3 DNA sequence: TGCGCCAGCAGTGATGTGACAAAAAACACTGAAGCTTTCTTT. This translates into CASSDVTKNTEAFF. The chain couples TRBV10-2 to TRBJ1-1; D is uncertain. This CDR3 spans 14 amino acids. Deletions cut 3 bases from V and 2 bases from J, with 10 bases between. CDR1 and CDR2 (germline): WSHSY, SAAADI.

This rearrangement joins TRBV28 to TRBJ1-5, with TRBD1 identical over 8 bases. The CDR3 has 17 amino acids. V dropped 3 bases and J dropped 2; count of bases not matched to a gene: 9. Germline V lookup: CDR1 MDHEN, CDR2 SYDVKM. The CDR3 sequence: CASSLTGANKGNQPQHF. Written as DNA, the CDR3 is TGTGCCAGCAGTTTGACAGGGGCGAATAAGGGCAATCAGCCCCAGCATTTT.

The rearrangement links TRBV12-5 to TRBJ2-2; D may be TRBD2 (6 bases). Germline V gene lookup returns CDR1 LGHNT and CDR2 FRNRAP. The CDR3 runs to 17 residues. V was pared by 3 bases and J by 2 bases, with 16 bases between. The DNA for the CDR3 is TGTGCTAGTGGTTTCGCGGGGACGTCTACCAACACCGGGGAGCTGTTTTTT. Translated, it gives CASGFAGTSTNTGELFF.

The CDR3 here is CASSGTGLIGYTF. The CDR3, as DNA: TGTGCCAGCTCAGGGACAGGGCTGATTGGCTACACCTTC. The chain combines TRBV18 with TRBJ1-2; 9 bases align to TRBD1. The V gene end was trimmed by 5 bases and the J gene end by 7 bases; junction bases not matched to a gene: 5. The CDR3 runs to 13 residues. The V gene's germline CDR1 is KGHSH and CDR2 LQKENI.

The rearrangement joins TRBV23-1 to TRBJ2-4, with a weak D call TRBD1 (6 bases). TRBV23-1 is sorted into the ORF group, with uncertain function. V was clipped by 3 bases and J by 6 bases, with 18 bases between them. The CDR3 spans 16 residues. The CDR3, as DNA: TGCGCCAGCAGTCATCCGACAGGCACAAAAACAAACATTCAGTACTTC. Translated: CASSHPTGTKTNIQYF.

This clone was observed a single time. The chain employs TRBV5-1 and TRBJ1-4; the match to TRBD1 covers 7 bases. Trimming took 3 bases from V and 5 from J; bases not matched to a gene: 7. This CDR3 comprises 15 residues. Germline loops: CDR1 SGHRS, CDR2 YFSETQ. Written as DNA, the CDR3 is TGCGCCAGCAGCTCTCAGGGACAGTCGAATGAAAAACTGTTTTTT. This codes for CASSSQGQSNEKLFF.

The rearrangement uses TRBV19 and TRBJ2-2, with D maybe TRBD2 (5 bases). Germline values: CDR1 LNHDA, CDR2 SQIVND (reference sequence). V was clipped by 3 bases and J by 4 bases, with 9 bases between them. CDR3 length equals 14 residues. The CDR3 here is CASSIWETTGELFF. The CDR3 DNA follows: TGTGCCAGTAGTATTTGGGAGACCACCGGGGAGCTGTTTTTT.

This clone was observed once. This rearrangement joins TRBV12-3 or TRBV12-4 to TRBJ2-7, with 8 bases aligning to TRBD2. The CDR3 extends over 12 amino acids. Trimming removed 5 bases from V and 7 bases from J; junction bases left unmatched: 4. CDR3 in amino acids: CASSNRGGEQYF. CDR3 DNA sequence: TGTGCCAGCAGTAATCGGGGGGGAGAGCAGTACTTC.

The CDR3 loop is CASSSGSAYNEQFF. CDR3 sequence (DNA): TGCGCCAGCAGCTCGGGGTCCGCCTACAATGAGCAGTTCTTC. V and J are TRBV5-1 and TRBJ2-1, with D perhaps matching TRBD2 (5 bases). The CDR3 runs to 14 residues. Trimming cost V 3 bases and J 2 bases, with 9 bases left between them. Germline V lookup: CDR1 SGHRS, CDR2 YFSETQ.

The gene calls are TRBV7-2 and TRBJ2-5; D possibly corresponds to TRBD1 (5 bases). This CDR3 spans 14 amino acids. With 2 bases removed from V and 4 bases from J, the gap between germline ends came to 11 bases. From germline, CDR1 is SGHTA and CDR2 FQGNSA. The CDR3 region has the DNA TGTGCCAGCAGCTTACAGGGAATCCCAGAGACCCAGTACTTC. Amino acids: CASSLQGIPETQYF.

The gene calls are TRBV7-9 and TRBJ1-4; 9 positions agree with TRBD1. CDR3 length: 14 residues. The V and J ends lost 4 bases and 7 bases, in that order; junction bases with no gene match: 4. Germline V CDR1 and CDR2: SEHNR, FQNEAQ (reference sequence). CDR3 sequence reads: CASSSGTGSEKLFF. Here the CDR3 DNA reads TGTGCCAGCAGCTCCGGGACAGGGAGTGAAAAACTGTTTTTT. Using reference TRBV7-9 and TRBJ1-4 for the parts outside the CDR3, the full variable domain is DTGVSQNPRHKITKRGQNVTFRCDPISEHNRLYWYRQTLGQGPEFLTYFQNEAQLEKSRLLSDRFSAERPKGSFSTLEIQRTEQGDSAMYLCASSSGTGSEKLFFGSGTQLSVL.

This clone showed up just once. The V gene is TRBV4-2, the J gene TRBJ2-7; 10 bases match TRBD1. Germline V lookup: CDR1 LGHNA, CDR2 YNFKEQ. The CDR3 totals 16 residues. V lost 3 bases to trimming and J lost 4 bases; unmatched junction nucleotides: 9. CDR3 region: CASSHGPGQGIYEQYF. The CDR3 region has the DNA TGTGCCAGCAGCCACGGGCCGGGACAGGGGATATACGAGCAGTACTTC.

The chain combines TRBV3-1 (or the pseudogene TRBV3-2) with TRBJ2-1; possibly TRBD1 for D (6 bases). There are 14 residues in the CDR3. The germline gives CDR1 LGHDT, CDR2 YNNKEL (reference sequence). V lost 6 bases and J 9 bases, leaving 18 bases between the germline ends. The DNA for the CDR3 is TGTGCCAGCAGATTGACAGGTCCCCGCGGTGAGCAGTTCTTC. Translation: CASRLTGPRGEQFF.

The rearrangement links TRBV19 to TRBJ1-5; weak D call: TRBD1 (5 bases). Germline values: CDR1 LNHDA, CDR2 SQIVND (reference sequence). The V gene lost 6 bases and the J gene lost 5 bases, with 11 bases spanning the gap. This CDR3 contains 13 residues. For the CDR3, the DNA is TGTGCCAGTAGCATGGACATTCATCAGCCCCAGCATTTT. It yields the protein CASSMDIHQPQHF.

The chain couples TRBV5-4 to TRBJ2-1; 8 bases align to TRBD1. The V segment lost 0 bases and the J segment 6 bases; nucleotides outside the gene matches: 8. The germline V gene encodes CDR1 SGHNT and CDR2 YYREEE (reference sequence). The length of the CDR3 is 16 residues. CDR3 loop: CASSLAGQGAGNEQFF. Here the CDR3 DNA reads TGTGCCAGCAGCTTGGCCGGGCAGGGGGCGGGCAATGAGCAGTTCTTC.

This clone was recorded a few times. The rearrangement links TRBV7-2 to TRBJ1-2; no definite D call. The V gene lost 2 bases and the J gene lost 4 bases, with 8 bases spanning the gap. This CDR3 is 13 amino acids long. Germline-derived CDR1 and CDR2 are SGHTA and FQGNSA. The CDR3 here is CASSLPPVYGYTF. CDR3 sequence (DNA): TGTGCCAGCAGCTTACCCCCAGTCTATGGCTACACCTTC.

CDR3 DNA: TGTGCCAGCAGCTTAGGAGCAAGGGGGACCAATAATGAAAAACTGTTTTTT. Translation gives CASSLGARGTNNEKLFF. The chain combines TRBV7-2 with TRBJ1-4; a possible D gene is TRBD1 (6 bases). Germline assignment: CDR1 SGHTA and CDR2 FQGNSA. V was cut by 1 base and J by 4 bases, with 16 bases left in between. This CDR3 region has 17 residues.

The chain links TRBV30 to TRBJ1-6; no clear D gene. Trimming shortened V by 3 bases and J by 10 bases, and 13 bases separated the two germline ends. From germline, CDR1 is GTSNPN and CDR2 SVGIG (reference sequence). The CDR3 has 13 amino acids. The CDR3 here is CAWSGEGLSPLHF. The CDR3 DNA is TGTGCCTGGAGCGGGGAGGGTCTCTCACCCCTCCACTTT.

The chain joins TRBV6-2 or TRBV6-3 to TRBJ1-6; possibly TRBD1 for D (6 bases). The CDR3 runs 13 residues. Germline CDR1 is MNHEY and CDR2 is SVGEGT. Trimming took off 2 bases at V and 10 bases at J, with 9 bases between the two ends. CDR3 loop: CASSYGGGSPLHF. As DNA, the CDR3 is TGTGCCAGCAGTTACGGCGGGGGCTCACCCCTCCACTTT.

The chain is built from TRBV28 and TRBJ2-1; tentative D call: TRBD2 (7 bases). Per the germline V gene, CDR1 is MDHEN and CDR2 is SYDVKM. V lost 3 bases, J lost 6 bases, and 18 bases lay in between. The CDR3 is made up of 16 amino acids. The CDR3 is CASSLVGGGLPNEQFF. The DNA of the CDR3 is TGTGCCAGCAGTTTGGTGGGCGGGGGCCTACCCAATGAGCAGTTCTTC.

Only a few counts were recorded for this clone. This rearrangement joins TRBV5-5 to TRBJ2-7; 8 bases are a match to TRBD1. CDR3 length: 13 amino acids. J gave up 5 bases and V 3 bases, and 4 bases lay outside the gene matches. The germline gives CDR1 SGHKS, CDR2 YYEKEE (reference sequence). The CDR3, as DNA: TGTGCCAGCAGCTGGACAGGGACGAACGAGCAGTACTTC. Translation gives CASSWTGTNEQYF.

This chain connects TRBV30 to TRBJ1-5, with a weak D call TRBD1 (5 bases). The germline CDR1 and CDR2 sequences are GTSNPN and SVGIG (reference sequence). The CDR3 is 13 residues long. The V gene lost 4 bases and the J gene lost 5 bases, with 12 bases spanning the gap. CDR3 in DNA: TGTGCCTGGAACCAGGGTTCGGATCAGCCCCAGCATTTT. This translates into CAWNQGSDQPQHF. Combining the CDR3 with reference TRBV30 and TRBJ1-5 gives the whole variable domain SQTIHQWPATLVQPVGSPLSLECTVEGTSNPNLYWYRQAAGRGLQLLFYSVGIGQISSEVPQNLSASRPQDRQFILSSKKLLLSDSGFYLCAWNQGSDQPQHFGDGTRLSIL.